This TCR beta chain was recovered during a study of OX40 agonist ivuxolimab in advanced cancers. Study at large: Dose-escalation patients were diagnosed with hepatocellular carcinoma, melanoma, renal cell cancer or head and neck cancer.

TCRdb's table, derived via immunoSEQ multiplex PCR, lists solely in-frame clones and lacks some. This sample has 13,000 or so clones, with 77% found just once. Study-level findings and limits: Circulating CD4+ and CD8+ T cells showed clonal expansion by week 6 at 0.1 to 3.0 mg/kg.

On this clone itself: Its antigen is as yet unknown.

This TCR was recovered from an adult with an advanced solid tumor such as melanoma, head and neck, liver or kidney cancer. The source material was CD4+ or CD8+ T cells sorted from blood, sampled in a trial of the OX40 agonist ivuxolimab.

The chain's CDR3 is CSVEGHHDFSDTQYF. DNA of the CDR3: TGCAGCGTTGAAGGACACCACGATTTTTCAGATACGCAGTATTTT. V and J are TRBV29-1 and TRBJ2-3, with D uncertain. Trimming left V 1 base short and J 4 bases short, with 15 bases between. CDR3 length equals 15 residues. Germline assignment: CDR1 SQVTM and CDR2 ANQGSEA.